Listed here are 27 T cell receptor beta chains from one sample, sequenced in a study of tumor-infiltrating lymphocytes in primary liver carcinoma. TCR beta cDNA was made from around 460 ng total RNA with a constant-region primer. What produced the TCR beta libraries was three nested multiplex PCR rounds using slightly modified ARM-PCR. The first two PCR rounds used TRBV1-TRBV30 primers with a Cbeta primer, approximately 10 cycles each. TCRdb passed the multiplex PCR reads through MiXCR, listing each CDR3 protein once. The sample carries approximately 330,000 distinct CDR3 sequences, about 61% recorded once. Germline DNA was extracted too, while blood RNA derived from unsorted whole blood. Source material: peripheral blood. These receptors were collected from a man aged 40-55 years with primary liver carcinoma and hepatitis B virus infection.

A single count supports this clonotype. A junction end diverges from the germline sequence, so it may reflect a read error. The J gene is TRBJ1-2, the V gene TRBV29-1; no clear D gene. Germline V lookup: CDR1 SQVTM, CDR2 ANQGSEA. This CDR3 has 11 residues. The DNA for the CDR3 is TGCAACGTTGTCCACTGGAATGGCTACACCTTC. Its protein is CNVVHWNGYTF.

This clonotype was observed a single time. A much larger clone differs from this one at a single base, so this may be a read error. V gene TRBV6-1 combines with J gene TRBJ2-3; D assignment may be TRBD1 or TRBD2 (5 bases each). Germline values: CDR1 MNHNS, CDR2 SASEGT. V was clipped by 0 bases and J by 4 bases, with 14 bases between them. The CDR3 is made up of 16 amino acids. CDR3 region: CASSEAMGVPADTQYF. CDR3 nucleotide sequence: TGTGCCAGCAGTGAAGCGATGGGGGTTCCCGCAGATACGCAGTATTTT.

On this clonotype: This sequence may be a read error, since a much larger clone differs from it by one base. CDR3 nucleotides: TGTGCCAGCAGTGAAGCCTACAGCATCTATGGCTACACCTTC. This sequence encodes CASSEAYSIYGYTF. The genes are TRBV6-1 and TRBJ1-2, with no clear D. There are 14 residues in the CDR3. Germline values: CDR1 MNHNS, CDR2 SASEGT. Trimming stripped 0 bases from V and 4 bases from J, with 9 bases between.

About this clonotype itself: A junction boundary mismatches the germline segment, possibly from a read error. The chain links TRBV11-1 to TRBJ2-3; D perhaps matches TRBD2 (6 bases). The CDR3 is 14 amino acids. Germline assignment: CDR1 SGHAT and CDR2 FQDESV (reference sequence). CDR3 sequence (DNA): TGTGCCTGCAGTCCCGGGAGAAGCACTGATACGCAGTATTTT. Its translation: CACSPGRSTDTQYF.

This clonotype was observed a single time. The chain carries TRBV29-1 and TRBJ1-1; tentative D call: TRBD1 (5 bases). Germline values: CDR1 SQVTM, CDR2 ANQGSEA. V was trimmed by 5 bases and J by 2 bases, leaving 21 bases between them. The CDR3 extends over 16 amino acids. CDR3 DNA: TGCAGCGTTTGGATGGGACCGAGACAGCCCAACACTGAAGCTTTCTTT. Residues: CSVWMGPRQPNTEAFF.

Note on this clonotype: This likely comes from a read error, as the CDR3 has no conserved phenylalanine or tryptophan at its end. This chain connects TRBV11-2 to TRBJ2-1; 8 nucleotides agree with TRBD2. The CDR3 is 15 residues long. Germline CDR1 is SGHAT and CDR2 is FQNNGV. J was trimmed by 9 bases and V by 2 bases; bases with no gene match: 9. CDR3 sequence (DNA): TGTGCCAGCAGCTTACCAGCGGGAGCGGGGAGTGAGCAGTTCTCC. It specifies CASSLPAGAGSEQFS.

This clonotype has just one count. The CDR3: CASSRGQGTHNEQFF. The CDR3 nucleotides read TGTGCCAGTAGTAGGGGACAGGGTACCCACAATGAGCAGTTCTTC. The chain employs TRBV19 and TRBJ2-1; 9 bases are a match to TRBD1. The CDR3 totals 15 residues. With V trimmed by 4 bases and J by 5 bases, 6 bases remained unmatched. Per germline, CDR1 LNHDA and CDR2 SQIVND (reference sequence).

This clonotype has a handful of counts. J is TRBJ2-3 and V is TRBV20-1; D remains unclear. Germline CDR1 and CDR2: DFQATT and SNEGSKA (reference sequence). The V end lost 6 bases, the J end lost 0 bases, and 13 bases lay between the germline ends. The CDR3 has 14 residues. CDR3 region: CSARRDSSTDTQYF. CDR3 nucleotides: TGCAGTGCCCGAAGGGATTCTAGCACAGATACGCAGTATTTT.

Details on this clonotype: This could be a read error, since a much larger clone is one nucleotide away. The chain carries TRBV5-6 and TRBJ1-1, with D perhaps TRBD1 (6 bases). Germline CDR1 reads SGHDT; CDR2 reads YYEEEE. CDR3 size: 13 residues. CDR3 in DNA: TGTGCCAGCAGCTTGAGGGGGGGCGCTGATGCTTTCTTT. It yields the protein CASSLRGGADAFF.

This clonotype occurred many times. The J gene is TRBJ2-7, the V gene TRBV5-5; D may be TRBD1 (6 bases). The germline V gene has CDR1 SGHKS and CDR2 YYEKEE (reference sequence). The CDR3 length is 13 residues. Trimming shortened V by 3 bases and J by 11 bases, and 18 bases separated the two germline ends. The CDR3 sequence: CASSYRVTEWEYF. CDR3 DNA: TGTGCCAGCAGCTACAGGGTGACAGAATGGGAGTACTTC. Based on the CDR3 plus reference TRBV5-5 and TRBJ2-7, the full variable domain is DAGVTQSPTHLIKTRGQQVTLRCSPISGHKSVSWYQQVLGQGPQFIFQYYEKEERGRGNFPDRFSARQFPNYSSELNVNALLLGDSALYLCASSYRVTEWEYFGPGTRLTVT.

This CDR3 is CSVDPCTGTGDEQYF. CDR3 coding DNA: TGCAGCGTTGATCCCTGCACCGGGACAGGGGACGAGCAGTACTTC. This chain uses TRBV29-1 with TRBJ2-7; the match to TRBD1 covers 10 bases. Trimming at V came to 3 bases and at J to 5 bases, leaving 10 bases not matched to a gene. Per germline, CDR1 SQVTM and CDR2 ANQGSEA. The CDR3 extends over 15 amino acids.

A remark on this clonotype: Compared with germline, one end of the junction differs, possibly owing to a read error. The chain joins TRBV11-2 to TRBJ2-2; the D gene is possibly TRBD2 (6 bases). The CDR3 covers 16 residues. Germline V gives CDR1 SGHAT, CDR2 FQNNGV. The CDR3 sequence is CASSGPGLDNTGELLF. Here the CDR3 DNA reads TGTGCCAGCAGCGGACCGGGACTCGATAACACCGGGGAGCTGCTTTTC.

As regards this clonotype: A junction boundary mismatches the germline segment, possibly from a read error. V is TRBV29-1 and J is TRBJ2-2; tentatively, D is TRBD2 (5 bases). CDR1 and CDR2 (germline): SQVTM, ANQGSEA. The CDR3 is 12 amino acids. CDR3 in amino acids: CSVIRNTGEPFF. The CDR3, as DNA: TGCAGCGTTATTAGGAACACCGGGGAGCCGTTTTTT.

A word on this clonotype: At one end, the junction sequence differs from germline, possibly due to a read error. J is TRBJ1-5 and V is TRBV11-2; D gene unclear. The CDR3 runs to 15 residues. CDR1 is SGHAT and CDR2 is FQNNGV in the germline V gene. For the CDR3, the DNA is TGTGCCAGCAGCCGCTCCGGGAACCCCTATCAGCTCCAGCATTTT. Protein: CASSRSGNPYQLQHF.

Comment on this clonotype: The missing conserved phenylalanine or tryptophan at the end of this CDR3 makes a read error likely. No DNA is shown, since the ends of the CDR3 on it are uncertain; the CDR3 is the one TCRdb lists. The chain uses TRBV11-2 and TRBJ2-3; the table's D call of TRBD2 was not tested on the DNA. The CDR3 is made up of 15 amino acids, end residues included. Germline CDR1 and CDR2: SGHAT and FQNNGV. The CDR3 is CASSWTSGLVDTRYL.

The chain links TRBV5-4 to TRBJ2-3; 8 positions match TRBD2. CDR1 is SGHNT, CDR2 YYREEE, per germline (reference sequence). The J segment lost 2 bases and the V segment lost 3 bases, leaving 8 bases of the junction unmatched. This CDR3 is 16 amino acids long. In nucleotides, the CDR3 is TGTGCCAGCAGCTGGGAAGCGGGAGTATCCACAGATACGCAGTATTTT. Protein: CASSWEAGVSTDTQYF.

This clonotype was counted between two and nine times. The CDR3 nucleotides are TGTGCCAGCAGTTTTGAGGACAGGCAGTACTTC. As protein: CASSFEDRQYF. The J gene is TRBJ2-7, the V gene TRBV28; tentative D call: TRBD1 (6 bases). Germline values: CDR1 MDHEN, CDR2 SYDVKM. The CDR3 length is 11 residues. V lost 3 bases, J lost 9 bases, and 9 bases lay in between.

The sample holds a few counts of this clonotype. The chain is built from TRBV30 and TRBJ2-5, with D maybe TRBD2 (5 bases). Trimming took off 5 bases at V and 5 bases at J, with 21 bases between the two ends. CDR1 and CDR2 (germline): GTSNPN, SVGIG (reference sequence). This CDR3 has 15 amino acids. CDR3 in DNA: TGTGCCTGGGCCCGAGGAGTGGGAGTATTGGAGACCCAGTACTTC. Its protein product is CAWARGVGVLETQYF.

This clonotype was counted many times. The chain uses TRBV6-1 and TRBJ2-7; 9 bases fit TRBD1. The V gene's germline CDR1 is MNHNS and CDR2 SASEGT. V gave up 10 bases and J gave up 3 bases; unmatched junction bases: 19. CDR3 size: 17 residues. CDR3 DNA sequence: TGTGCCACCTGTTTCCGGGACAGGGCGATCGGGGACTACGAGCAGTACTTC. Amino acids: CATCFRDRAIGDYEQYF.

This clonotype has at least ten counts. The chain combines TRBV29-1 with TRBJ1-2; D gene unclear. The V gene lost 3 bases and the J gene lost 5 bases, with 16 bases spanning the gap. Germline lookup yields CDR1 SQVTM and CDR2 ANQGSEA. There are 14 residues in the CDR3. The CDR3 here is CSVDARQAPYGYTF. The CDR3 DNA sequence: TGCAGCGTTGACGCAAGACAAGCCCCGTATGGCTACACCTTC.

The chain combines TRBV24-1 with TRBJ2-2, with no clear D. Looked up from germline, CDR1 is KGHDR and CDR2 is SFDVKD. This CDR3 is built from 14 residues. V lost 6 bases, J lost 3 bases, and 10 bases lay in between. The CDR3 spells CATSMDQYTGELFF. The CDR3 coding sequence is TGTGCCACCAGTATGGATCAGTACACCGGGGAGCTGTTTTTT.

V is TRBV11-2 and J is TRBJ2-1; no definite D call. CDR1 SGHAT and CDR2 FQNNGV come from the germline V gene. The V end was cut by 6 bases, the J end by 1 base, with 19 bases between. There are 17 residues in the CDR3. The CDR3 coding sequence is TGTGCCAGCAGATTATGCGCGGCGGTGAGTTCCTACAATGAGCAGTTCTTC. Residues: CASRLCAAVSSYNEQFF.

In the case of this clonotype: The junction shows a germline mismatch at one end, possibly a read error. V gene TRBV14 combines with J gene TRBJ1-1; D is unclear. The CDR3 has 13 residues. Germline lookup yields CDR1 SGHDN and CDR2 FVKESK. The DNA for the CDR3 is TGTGACAGCAGCCAAAATCCGGACACTGAAGCTTTCTTT. This codes for CDSSQNPDTEAFF.

This clonotype was found once. This may be a read error, as it is one base from a much larger clone. This chain uses TRBV4-1 with TRBJ2-3; weak D call: TRBD2 (6 bases). The CDR3 runs 16 residues. Trimming shortened V by 3 bases and J by 3 bases, and 16 bases separated the two germline ends. From germline, CDR1 is MGHRA and CDR2 YSYEKL. The CDR3 region has the DNA TGCGCCAGCAGCCAGCTGAGTAGCGGTGGAACAGATACGCAGTATTTT. Translation: CASSQLSSGGTDTQYF.

The chain has TRBV25-1 and TRBJ2-7, with D perhaps given as TRBD1 or TRBD2 (5 bases each). Germline V gene lookup returns CDR1 MGHDK and CDR2 SYGVNS. V was trimmed by 4 bases and J by 2 bases, leaving 21 bases between them. This CDR3 has 17 residues. Here the CDR3 reads CASSGMLGRDSPYEQYF. DNA of the CDR3: TGTGCCAGCAGTGGGATGCTGGGACGGGATAGTCCCTACGAGCAGTACTTC.

As for this clonotype: A much larger clone lies one base from this, so it may be a read error. The genes are TRBV6-1 and TRBJ2-2; TRBD1 might be the D (5 bases). The CDR3 has 14 residues. Germline assignment: CDR1 MNHNS and CDR2 SASEGT. The germline V and J ends were trimmed by 1 base and 7 bases, with 10 bases remaining between them. CDR3: CASSEEGVGGELFF. The CDR3 DNA sequence: TGTGCCAGCAGTGAAGAAGGGGTCGGCGGGGAGCTGTTTTTT.

This clonotype was counted between two and nine times. This chain joins TRBV28 and TRBJ2-3; 9 bases are shared with TRBD2. V shed 4 bases, J shed 2 bases, and the junction held 4 bases outside the gene matches. CDR1 and CDR2 from the germline V gene are MDHEN and SYDVKM. The CDR3 consists of 15 residues. Here the CDR3 reads CASSYSGRNTDTQYF. In DNA form, the CDR3 reads TGTGCCAGCAGTTATAGCGGGAGAAACACAGATACGCAGTATTTT.